The entry below describes one T cell receptor beta chain. The data belong to a study of sequential checkpoint blockade in melanoma. Germline CDR1 reads LNHDA; CDR2 reads SQIVND (reference sequence). V gave up 1 base and J gave up 5 bases, with 6 bases separating them. The CDR3 spans 12 residues. Assay: immunoSEQ multiplex PCR; the TCRdb copy retains only in-frame clones and omits some. The sample includes around 41,000 clones, roughly 89% of them seen just once. Treatment here: randomized to nivolumab then ipilimumab (arm A) or the reverse (arm B). The chain links TRBV19 to TRBJ2-7; D gene unclear. Sequencing was performed on CD8+ T cells sorted from blood (inferred from file names), taken from a patient given nivolumab and ipilimumab in sequence. This TCR was recovered from a human donor with melanoma. CDR3 protein: CASSIGLNEQYF. CDR3 nucleotide sequence: TGTGCCAGTAGTATAGGGCTCAACGAGCAGTACTTC.